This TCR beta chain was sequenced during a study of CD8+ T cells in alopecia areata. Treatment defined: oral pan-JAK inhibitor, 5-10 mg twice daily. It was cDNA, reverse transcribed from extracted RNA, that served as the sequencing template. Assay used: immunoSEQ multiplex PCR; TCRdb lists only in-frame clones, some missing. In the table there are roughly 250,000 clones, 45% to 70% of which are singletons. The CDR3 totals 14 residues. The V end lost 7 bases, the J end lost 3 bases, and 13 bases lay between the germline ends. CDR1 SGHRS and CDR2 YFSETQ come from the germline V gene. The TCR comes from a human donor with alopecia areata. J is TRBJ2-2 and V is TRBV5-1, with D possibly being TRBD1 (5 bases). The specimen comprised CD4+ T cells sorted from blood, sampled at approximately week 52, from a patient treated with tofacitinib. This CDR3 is CASSKGMDTGELFF. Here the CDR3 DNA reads TGCGCCAGCTCAAAGGGGATGGACACCGGGGAGCTGTTTTTT.